This TCR beta chain was documented in a study of blood T cells in healthy people across ages. Study-wide results and limits: Older age went with lower TCR beta diversity per million T cells, in a roughly linear way. Diversity of TCR beta correlated strongly with naive T cell percentage.

Those donating, healthy Caucasian individuals from Russia, were aged roughly 6 to 100. Primed by a sample-barcoded 5' primer and a J-beta primer mix, a second PCR proceeded for about 6 to 12 cycles. Each cDNA molecule received a tag from a template-switch adaptor that had 12 random nucleotides. TCRdb recomputed calls from the 5' RACE reads with MiXCR, one row per CDR3 protein. The sample consists of about 800,000 distinct CDR3 sequences, roughly 60% of them appearing once. To note about this clonotype: What it recognizes is unknown.

V shed 3 bases and J 0 bases; nucleotides not matched to a gene: 6. The germline gives CDR1 MNHEY, CDR2 SVGAGI. The CDR3 covers 18 residues. Source material: blood. The rearrangement joins TRBV6-5 to TRBJ2-3; 13 bases agree with TRBD2. The sequence came from a man aged 25 to 45 in good health. The CDR3 protein is CASSYRGGLAGSTDTQYF. The DNA of the CDR3 is TGTGCCAGCAGTTATCGAGGGGGACTAGCGGGAAGCACAGATACGCAGTATTTT.